A single sample is the source of the 12 T cell receptor beta chains below, sequenced in a study of control samples from healthy donors and cancer patients (dated by TCRdb to about 2020). Libraries were made using the immunoSEQ multiplex PCR assay. What TCRdb holds here is the immuneACCESS table cut down to in-frame rearrangements. Part of the clones is not present; checked against another copy, under half of the missing clones reflect an unresolved V gene, and the others are unexplained. Present in this sample are approximately 150,000 clones, roughly 86% of which were seen just once. The ten largest account for roughly 8% of the sample. Material for sequencing was PBMCs. These receptors were collected from a man aged 50-59 years with head and neck cancer.

V is TRBV7-9 and J is TRBJ2-7, with 7 bases identical to TRBD2. The CDR3 loop spans 15 amino acids. Germline lookup yields CDR1 SEHNR and CDR2 FQNEAQ (reference sequence). After removal of 5 bases from V and 3 bases from J, the junction contained 10 bases not matched to a gene. CDR3 in amino acids: CASSPELALNYEQYF. CDR3 nucleotides: TGTGCCAGCAGCCCGGAACTAGCGTTAAACTACGAGCAGTACTTC.

The rearrangement joins TRBV4-1 to TRBJ1-1, with D perhaps TRBD1 (6 bases). The V gene's germline CDR1 is MGHRA and CDR2 YSYEKL. V was clipped by 4 bases and J by 4 bases, with 22 bases between them. The CDR3 has 17 residues. The CDR3 nucleotides are TGCGCCAGCAGCCGACTAGTGGGTACAGGGAGTGGCACTGAAGCTTTCTTT. Its translation is CASSRLVGTGSGTEAFF.

The rearrangement joins TRBV6-5 to TRBJ2-5; D may be TRBD2 (5 bases). V lost 7 bases to trimming and J lost 5 bases, with 14 bases between them. The CDR3 sequence is 13 residues long. CDR1 is MNHEY and CDR2 is SVGAGI in the germline V gene. This chain's CDR3 is CASKAGPGETQYF. CDR3 nucleotides: TGTGCCAGCAAGGCGGGCCCCGGGGAGACCCAGTACTTC.

The rearrangement joins TRBV9 to TRBJ2-3; D might be TRBD2 (5 bases). Trimming shortened V by 4 bases and J by 3 bases, and 12 bases separated the two germline ends. This CDR3 is built from 14 residues. Germline CDR1 and CDR2: SGDLS and YYNGEE. CDR3 region: CASSPPGITDTQYF. The CDR3 DNA is TGTGCCAGCAGCCCCCCGGGGATAACAGATACGCAGTATTTT.

The chain has TRBV5-4 and TRBJ2-7; TRBD2 matches 10 bases. Germline V gene lookup returns CDR1 SGHNT and CDR2 YYREEE (reference sequence). This CDR3 is 14 amino acids long. Trimming at V came to 4 bases and at J to 4 bases, leaving 5 bases not matched to a gene. The DNA for the CDR3 is TGTGCCAGCAGCCAACTAGCGGGAAGGTACGAGCAGTACTTC. Translating it yields CASSQLAGRYEQYF.

V usage is TRBV19 and J usage is TRBJ2-7; D possibly corresponds to TRBD2 (7 bases). Germline V gene data show CDR1 as LNHDA and CDR2 as SQIVND (reference sequence). V lost 8 bases and J 1 base, leaving 15 bases between the germline ends. The CDR3 is made up of 14 amino acids. The CDR3 DNA follows: TGTGCCAGTGACAGCGGGGACACTTCCTACGAGCAGTACTTC. The encoded protein is CASDSGDTSYEQYF.

This clone was seen once. The chain combines TRBV11-2 with TRBJ2-1; D remains ambiguous. CDR3 length: 12 residues. Between the trimmed V and J ends, which lost 4 bases and 7 bases, there was a span of 8 bases. In germline, CDR1 is SGHAT, CDR2 FQNNGV. CDR3 DNA sequence: TGTGCCAGCAGCTCCTCTTGGAATGAGCAGTTCTTC. This encodes CASSSSWNEQFF.

This chain uses TRBV9 with TRBJ1-4; D remains unclear. Germline assignment: CDR1 SGDLS and CDR2 YYNGEE. Trimming cost V 0 bases and J 0 bases, with 9 bases left between them. The CDR3 is made up of 16 amino acids. The CDR3 nucleotides read TGTGCCAGCAGCGTAGGACTAAGCACAACTAATGAAAAACTGTTTTTT. Encoded protein: CASSVGLSTTNEKLFF.

This chain connects TRBV15 to TRBJ2-7; a possible D gene is TRBD2 (5 bases). The V and J ends lost 1 base and 5 bases respectively, with 6 bases between them. There are 12 residues in the CDR3. Germline CDR1 and CDR2: LNHNV and YYDKDF (reference sequence). CDR3 sequence: CATSRAGNEQYF. The CDR3 bases are TGTGCCACCAGCAGAGCGGGGAACGAGCAGTACTTC.

The J gene is TRBJ2-1, the V gene TRBV5-1; no clear D gene. V lost 4 bases and J 0 bases, leaving 14 bases between the germline ends. The CDR3 totals 16 residues. Germline V gene sequence: CDR1 SGHRS, CDR2 YFSETQ. The chain's CDR3 is CASSSTLSSSYNEQFF. CDR3 nucleotide sequence: TGCGCCAGCAGCAGTACCCTCTCGAGCTCCTACAATGAGCAGTTCTTC.

The rearrangement links TRBV3-1 (or the pseudogene TRBV3-2) to TRBJ2-1; 7 nucleotides agree with TRBD1. The CDR3 consists of 16 residues. The ends lost 2 bases at V and 5 bases at J; junction bases unmatched: 9. The germline gives CDR1 LGHDT, CDR2 YNNKEL (reference sequence). Here the CDR3 reads CASSQTPDRSNNEQFF. In DNA, the CDR3 is TGTGCCAGCAGCCAAACTCCGGACAGGTCGAACAATGAGCAGTTCTTC.

The genes are TRBV6-6 and TRBJ2-1, with D tentatively TRBD2 (6 bases). Per germline, CDR1 MNHNY and CDR2 SVGAGI (reference sequence). V lost 6 bases and J lost 0, with 15 bases in between. This CDR3 comprises 16 residues. This CDR3 is CASSPPGVGSYNEQFF. In DNA form, the CDR3 reads TGTGCCAGCAGCCCACCGGGGGTGGGCTCCTACAATGAGCAGTTCTTC.